The source of this T cell receptor (beta chain) is a study of blood T cell repertoires in COVID-19. About the study: Sites across the United States, Italy and Spain contributed samples from acute and convalescent COVID-19. T cells, B-cell-depleted T cells, or PBMCs supplied cDNA or gDNA.

As processed by the authors: Amplified reference gene primers provided the basis for estimating nucleated cell counts. TCRdb keeps only in-frame clones here, not all; method: immunoSEQ multiplex PCR. That table is the source of V, J and clone size, and D and trimming were worked out from the DNA. Here the sample spans 190,000 or so clones, roughly 73% being singletons. This clone was counted between two and nine times. This receptor was taken from a woman older than 75 with active or convalescent COVID-19. The sample comprised peripheral blood.

The CDR3, as DNA: TGTGCCAGCACCTCTCTGGGACTCCTTGGGGAGCAGTACTTC. Protein sequence: CASTSLGLLGEQYF. The chain carries TRBV28 and TRBJ2-7, with D possibly being TRBD2 (6 bases). Trimming took 7 bases from V and 7 from J, leaving 20 bases between them. In germline, CDR1 is MDHEN, CDR2 SYDVKM. CDR3 length equals 14 residues. The whole variable domain, remainder taken from reference TRBV28 and TRBJ2-7, is DVKVTQSSRYLVKRTGEKVFLECVQDMDHENMFWYRQDPGLGLRLIYFSYDVKMKEKGDIPEGYSVSREKKERFSLILESASTNQTSMYLCASTSLGLLGEQYFGPGTRLTVT.